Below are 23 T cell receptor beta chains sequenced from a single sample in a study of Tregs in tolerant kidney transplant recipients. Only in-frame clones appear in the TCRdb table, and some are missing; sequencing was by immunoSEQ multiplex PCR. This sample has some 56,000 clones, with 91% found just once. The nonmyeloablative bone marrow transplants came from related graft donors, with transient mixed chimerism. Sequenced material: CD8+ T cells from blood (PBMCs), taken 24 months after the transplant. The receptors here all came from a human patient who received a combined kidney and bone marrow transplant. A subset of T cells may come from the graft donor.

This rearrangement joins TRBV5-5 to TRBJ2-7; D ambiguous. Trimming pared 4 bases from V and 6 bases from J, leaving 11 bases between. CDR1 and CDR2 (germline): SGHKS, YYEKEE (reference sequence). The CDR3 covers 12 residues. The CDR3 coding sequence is TGTGCCAGCAGCCATTTCCGGGTCGAGCAGTACTTC. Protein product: CASSHFRVEQYF. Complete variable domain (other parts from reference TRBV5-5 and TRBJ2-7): DAGVTQSPTHLIKTRGQQVTLRCSPISGHKSVSWYQQVLGQGPQFIFQYYEKEERGRGNFPDRFSARQFPNYSSELNVNALLLGDSALYLCASSHFRVEQYFGPGTRLTVT.

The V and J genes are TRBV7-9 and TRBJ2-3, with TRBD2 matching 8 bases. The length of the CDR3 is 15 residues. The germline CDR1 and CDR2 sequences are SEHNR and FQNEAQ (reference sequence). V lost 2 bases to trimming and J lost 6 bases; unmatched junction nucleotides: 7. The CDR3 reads CASSLSGGPLDTQYF. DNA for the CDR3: TGTGCCAGCAGCTTAAGCGGGGGACCCTTGGATACGCAGTATTTT.

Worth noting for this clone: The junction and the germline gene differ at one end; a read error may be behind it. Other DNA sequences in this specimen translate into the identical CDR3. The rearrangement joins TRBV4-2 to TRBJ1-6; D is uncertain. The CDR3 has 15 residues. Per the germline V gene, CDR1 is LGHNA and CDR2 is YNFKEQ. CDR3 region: CASSQESPYNSPLHF. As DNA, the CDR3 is TGTGCCAGCAGCCAAGAGAGCCCCTATAATTCCCCCCTCCACTTT.

The CDR3 protein is CATGLAGRGEQYF. In DNA form, the CDR3 reads TGTGCCACGGGACTAGCGGGAAGAGGCGAGCAGTACTTC. The V gene is TRBV15, the J gene TRBJ2-7, with 13 bases that match TRBD2. The CDR3 spans 13 residues. V lost 9 bases, J lost 6 bases, and 5 bases stayed unmatched. Germline V gene data show CDR1 as LNHNV and CDR2 as YYDKDF (reference sequence).

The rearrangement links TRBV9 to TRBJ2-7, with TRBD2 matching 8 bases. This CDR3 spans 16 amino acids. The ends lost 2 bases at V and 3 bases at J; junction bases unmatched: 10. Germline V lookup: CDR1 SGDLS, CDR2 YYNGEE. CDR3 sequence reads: CASSVQAGGSLYEQYF. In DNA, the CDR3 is TGTGCCAGCAGCGTTCAGGCGGGGGGCTCTCTCTACGAGCAGTACTTC.

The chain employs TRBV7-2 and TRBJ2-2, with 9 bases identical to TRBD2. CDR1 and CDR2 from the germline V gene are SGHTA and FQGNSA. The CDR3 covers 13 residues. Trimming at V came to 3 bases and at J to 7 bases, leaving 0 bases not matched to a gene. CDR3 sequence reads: CASSFSGGGELFF. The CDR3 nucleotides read TGTGCCAGCAGCTTTAGCGGGGGCGGGGAGCTGTTTTTT.

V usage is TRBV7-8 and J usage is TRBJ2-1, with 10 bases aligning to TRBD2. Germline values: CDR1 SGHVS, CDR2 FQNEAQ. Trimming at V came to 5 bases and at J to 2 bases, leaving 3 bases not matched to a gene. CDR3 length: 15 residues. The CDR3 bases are TGTGCCAGCAGCCCGAGCGGGGGGGCCTACAATGAGCAGTTCTTC. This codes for CASSPSGGAYNEQFF.

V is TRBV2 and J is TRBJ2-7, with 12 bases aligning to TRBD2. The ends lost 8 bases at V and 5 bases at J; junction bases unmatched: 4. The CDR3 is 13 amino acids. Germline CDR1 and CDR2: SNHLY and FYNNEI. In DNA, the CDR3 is TGTGCCAGCGGACTAGCGGGATCCCACGAGCAGTACTTC. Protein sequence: CASGLAGSHEQYF.

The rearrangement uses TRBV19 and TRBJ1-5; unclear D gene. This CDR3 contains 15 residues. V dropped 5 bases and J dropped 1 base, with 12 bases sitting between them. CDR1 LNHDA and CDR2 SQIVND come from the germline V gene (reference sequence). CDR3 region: CASSFGARSNQPQHF. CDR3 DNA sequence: TGTGCCAGTAGTTTTGGAGCGAGGAGCAATCAGCCCCAGCATTTT.

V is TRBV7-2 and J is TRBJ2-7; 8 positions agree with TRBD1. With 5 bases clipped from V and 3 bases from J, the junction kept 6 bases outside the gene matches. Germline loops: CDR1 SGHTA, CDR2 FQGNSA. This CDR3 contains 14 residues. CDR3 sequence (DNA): TGTGCCAGCAGCCCTAGGGACAGGCTCTACGAGCAGTACTTC. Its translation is CASSPRDRLYEQYF.

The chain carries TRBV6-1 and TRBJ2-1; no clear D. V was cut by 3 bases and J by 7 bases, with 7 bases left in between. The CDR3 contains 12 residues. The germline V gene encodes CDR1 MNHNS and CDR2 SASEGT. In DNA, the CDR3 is TGTGCCAGCAGTGACCAAGCAAATGAGCAGTTCTTC. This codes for CASSDQANEQFF.

The CDR3 is CASSLEQGATEAFF. DNA of the CDR3: TGCGCCAGCAGCTTGGAACAGGGGGCAACTGAAGCTTTCTTT. This rearrangement joins TRBV5-1 to TRBJ1-1; TRBD1 matches 9 bases. Germline CDR1 and CDR2: SGHRS and YFSETQ. The CDR3 length is 14 residues. V was pared by 0 bases and J by 5 bases, with 2 bases of the junction left unmatched.

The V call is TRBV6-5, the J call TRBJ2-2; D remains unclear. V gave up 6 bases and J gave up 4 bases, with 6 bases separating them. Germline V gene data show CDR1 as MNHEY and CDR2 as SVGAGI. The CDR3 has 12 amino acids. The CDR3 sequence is CASSLPTGELFF. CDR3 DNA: TGTGCCAGCAGCCTACCCACCGGGGAGCTGTTTTTT.

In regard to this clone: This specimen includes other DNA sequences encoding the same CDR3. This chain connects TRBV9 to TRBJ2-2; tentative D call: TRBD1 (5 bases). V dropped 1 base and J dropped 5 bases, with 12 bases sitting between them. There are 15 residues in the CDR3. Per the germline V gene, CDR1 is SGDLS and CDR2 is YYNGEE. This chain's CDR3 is CASSVSGHQTGELFF. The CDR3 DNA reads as TGTGCCAGCAGCGTATCAGGACACCAAACCGGGGAGCTGTTTTTT.

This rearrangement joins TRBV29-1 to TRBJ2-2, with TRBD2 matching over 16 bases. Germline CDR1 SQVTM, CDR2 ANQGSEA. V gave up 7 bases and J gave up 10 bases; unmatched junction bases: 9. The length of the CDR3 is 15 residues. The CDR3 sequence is CSAGGLAGGHAELFF. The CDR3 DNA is TGCAGCGCTGGGGGACTAGCGGGGGGGCACGCGGAGCTGTTTTTT.

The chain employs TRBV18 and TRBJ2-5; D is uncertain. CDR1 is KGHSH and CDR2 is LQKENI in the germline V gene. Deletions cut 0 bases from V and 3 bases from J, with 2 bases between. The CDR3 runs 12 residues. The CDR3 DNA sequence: TGTGCCAGCTCACCACCCGAAGAGACCCAGTACTTC. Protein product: CASSPPEETQYF. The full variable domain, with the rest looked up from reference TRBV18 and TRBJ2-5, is NAGVMQNPRHLVRRRGQEARLRCSPMKGHSHVYWYRQLPEEGLKFMVYLQKENIIDESGMPKERFSAEFPKEGPSILRIQQVVRGDSAAYFCASSPPEETQYFGPGTRLLVL.

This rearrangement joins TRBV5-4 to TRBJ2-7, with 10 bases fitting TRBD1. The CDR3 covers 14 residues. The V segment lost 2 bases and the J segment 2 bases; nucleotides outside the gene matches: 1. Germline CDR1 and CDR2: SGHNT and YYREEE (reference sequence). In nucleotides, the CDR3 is TGTGCCAGCAGCTTCGGGACAGGGGCCTACGAGCAGTACTTC. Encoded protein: CASSFGTGAYEQYF. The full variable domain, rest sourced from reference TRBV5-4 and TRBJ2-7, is ETGVTQSPTHLIKTRGQQVTLRCSSQSGHNTVSWYQQALGQGPQFIFQYYREEENGRGNFPPRFSGLQFPNYSSELNVNALELDDSALYLCASSFGTGAYEQYFGPGTRLTVT.

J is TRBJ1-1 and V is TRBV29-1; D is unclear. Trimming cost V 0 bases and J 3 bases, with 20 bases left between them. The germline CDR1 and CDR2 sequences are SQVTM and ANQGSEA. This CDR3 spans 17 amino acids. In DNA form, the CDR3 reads TGCAGCGTTGAAGATACCCTAGGTCGGCGACGAGACACTGAAGCTTTCTTT. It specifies CSVEDTLGRRRDTEAFF.

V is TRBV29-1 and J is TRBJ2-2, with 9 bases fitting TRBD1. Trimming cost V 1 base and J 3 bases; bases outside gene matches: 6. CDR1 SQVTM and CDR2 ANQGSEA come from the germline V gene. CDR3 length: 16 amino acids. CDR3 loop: CSVEGSDRGDTGELFF. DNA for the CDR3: TGCAGCGTTGAAGGATCGGACAGGGGTGACACCGGGGAGCTGTTTTTT.

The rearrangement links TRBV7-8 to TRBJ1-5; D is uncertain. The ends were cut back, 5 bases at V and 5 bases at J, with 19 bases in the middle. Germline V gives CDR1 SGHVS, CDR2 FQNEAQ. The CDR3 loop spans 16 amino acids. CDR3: CASSPKGVSFDQPQHF. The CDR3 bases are TGTGCCAGCAGCCCAAAGGGAGTTAGTTTCGATCAGCCCCAGCATTTT.

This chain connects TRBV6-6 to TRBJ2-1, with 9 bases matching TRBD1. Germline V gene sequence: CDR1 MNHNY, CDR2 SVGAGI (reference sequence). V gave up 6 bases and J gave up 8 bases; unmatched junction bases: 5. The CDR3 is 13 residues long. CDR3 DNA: TGTGCCAGCAGACTGGACAGGGGCTATGAGCAGTTCTTC. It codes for CASRLDRGYEQFF.

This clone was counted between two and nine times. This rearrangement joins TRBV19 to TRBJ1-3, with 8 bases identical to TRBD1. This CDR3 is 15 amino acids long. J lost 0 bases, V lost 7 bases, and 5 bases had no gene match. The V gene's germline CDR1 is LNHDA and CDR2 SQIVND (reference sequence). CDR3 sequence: CASKGQGLSGNTIYF. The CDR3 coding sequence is TGTGCCAGTAAAGGACAGGGCCTCTCTGGAAACACCATATATTTT. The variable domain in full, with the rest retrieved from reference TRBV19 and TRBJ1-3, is DGGITQSPKYLFRKEGQNVTLSCEQNLNHDAMYWYRQDPGQGLRLIYYSQIVNDFQKGDIAEGYSVSREKKESFPLTVTSAQKNPTAFYLCASKGQGLSGNTIYFGEGSWLTVV.

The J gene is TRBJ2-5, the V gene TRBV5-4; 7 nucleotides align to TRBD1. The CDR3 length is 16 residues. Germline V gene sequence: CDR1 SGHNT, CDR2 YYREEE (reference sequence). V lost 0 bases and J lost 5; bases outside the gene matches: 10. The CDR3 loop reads CASSLVQGRWGETQYF. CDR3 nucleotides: TGTGCCAGCAGCTTGGTACAGGGGCGCTGGGGTGAGACCCAGTACTTC.